This T cell receptor beta chain was retrieved from a study of CD8 T cells in Susac syndrome (dated by TCRdb to about 2019). The study in broad terms: Among the Susac syndrome patients who were sequenced, clinically active disease was present in six and clinical remission was observed in under ten. At blood withdrawal, Susac syndrome patients were therapy-naive, treated with corticosteroids (with IVIg additionally given to some), or treated with IVIg alone. Repertoire sequencing was used to test whether CD8+ T cell activation and differentiation in Susac syndrome was antigen driven. The study compared CD8+ T cell repertoire clonality among eleven to twelve healthy donors, around 14 Susac syndrome patients and fewer than 19 multiple sclerosis patients.

Measured from the cysteine to the phenylalanine, the CDR3 is 12 residues long. Only the CDR3 part of the read is kept: 36 bases, read in frame from the first base. According to the germline V gene, CDR1 reads ENHRY and CDR2 reads SYGVKD. V is clipped by 8 bases and J by 5 bases, and the sequence between their germline boundaries is 13 bases long. What the research found in general, with its limitations: Clonal expansion was observed in Susac syndrome CD8+ repertoires, with the highest expansion in CD8+ TEMRA cells and greater expansion in clinically active than in remitting patients. The study acknowledged that relatively few individuals were included in the TCR sequencing and HLA analysis. Looking at Susac-specific public clones, the researchers identified some 15 in the total CD8+ repertoire and roughly 5 in the CD8+ TEMRA repertoire.

As for this clonotype: Its target antigen remains unknown. No per-base quality is available; no much larger clone lies one base away.

RNA was extracted with the RNeasy kit and about 0.45 to 1 ug was reverse transcribed using random hexamers. TCR beta CDR3 regions were amplified with the immunoSEQ multiplex PCR assay covering 54 Vbeta and 13 Jbeta segments. To correct PCR amplification bias, a synthetic template baseline was used for both primer optimization and computational correction. Concerning the study's data processing: Reads were assigned to V, D and J genes according to IMGT and analyzed in immunoSEQ Analyzer, with only productive sequences retained. Clonality was computed as one minus Shannon entropy normalized by log2 of the number of productive unique sequences. For each patient and control, public and private clones were evaluated within the 100 most prevalent clones. A clone was defined as Susac-specific if it was absent from the healthy and MS cohorts, from about a thousand published viral clones and from other ImmuneACCESS disease sequences. TCRdb reprocessing: public reads trimmed at Q25 with fastp, clones called with MiXCR, in-frame beta chains kept. Identical CDR3 protein sequences are pooled into one entry, listed with their most common genes and DNA. TCRdb's processing, not the authors' own work, is the source of the V and J calls. Here the sample has 120,000 or so distinct CDR3 sequences; around 94% occur a single time. The ten most abundant clones make up around 0.28% of the sample.

Peripheral blood CD8+ and CD4+ T cells from healthy donors, Susac syndrome patients and multiple sclerosis patients were profiled by high-throughput TCR beta sequencing. The Susac syndrome patients fulfilled recently defined diagnostic criteria for either definite or probable disease. Bulk CD8+ and CD4+ T cells were purified magnetically by negative isolation, whereas CD8+ TEMRA cells were enriched by FACS. Blood was collected in EDTA tubes and processed within 24 hours, with PBMCs isolated through density gradient centrifugation. PBMCs intended for TCR sequencing were frozen in liquid nitrogen and were later thawed in a 37 degrees C water bath. The sorted or isolated CD4+, CD8+ and CD8+ TEMRA cells had a purity of 90% or higher.

The rearrangement joined TRBV10-3 to TRBJ2-7; the D gene assignment is ambiguous. This clonotype was sampled from a human donor with Susac syndrome. Source material: CD8+ T cells from PBMCs. The CDR3 region has the sequence CAIGPPSHEQYF. In nucleotide form, the sequence is TGTGCCATCGGTCCCCCGTCCCACGAGCAGTACTTC.